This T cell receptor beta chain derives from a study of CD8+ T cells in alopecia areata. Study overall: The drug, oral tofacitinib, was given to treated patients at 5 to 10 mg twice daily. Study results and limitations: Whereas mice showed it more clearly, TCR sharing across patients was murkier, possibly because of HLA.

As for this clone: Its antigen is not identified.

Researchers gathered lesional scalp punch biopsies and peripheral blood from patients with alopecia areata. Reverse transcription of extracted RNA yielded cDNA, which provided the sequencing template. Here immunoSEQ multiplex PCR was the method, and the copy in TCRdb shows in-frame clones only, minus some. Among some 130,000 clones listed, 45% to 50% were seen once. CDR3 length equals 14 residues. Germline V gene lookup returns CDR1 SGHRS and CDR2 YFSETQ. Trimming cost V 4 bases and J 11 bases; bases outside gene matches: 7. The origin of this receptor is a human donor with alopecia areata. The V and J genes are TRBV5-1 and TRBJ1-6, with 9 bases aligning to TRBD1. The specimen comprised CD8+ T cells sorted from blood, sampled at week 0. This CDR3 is CASSPGTGIAPLHF. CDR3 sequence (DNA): TGCGCCAGCAGCCCAGGGACAGGGATCGCACCCCTCCACTTT.